This T cell receptor beta chain was sequenced for a study of cytomegalovirus exposure and HLA in healthy donors. Study results and caveats: Cytomegalovirus-associated TCR beta chains were listed, numbering some 150. A later examination showed that TCR association rates differed by HLA locus, with DRB1 most and HLA-C fewest.

Details on this clone: Its cognate antigen is unknown.

PCR employed 60 Vbeta and 13 Jbeta primers. Data came from immunoSEQ multiplex PCR; TCRdb stores just in-frame clones and leaves some out. The data contain about 170,000 clones, more than 70% of them singletons. The sequenced material came from PBMCs. The sequence derives from a woman aged 50 to 60 in good health and CMV-seropositive.

CDR3 region: CASSINSAAGGQEQFF. The CDR3 nucleotides are TGTGCCAGTAGTATAAATAGTGCGGCGGGAGGGCAGGAGCAGTTCTTC. The V gene is TRBV19, the J gene TRBJ2-1; 9 bases align to TRBD2. J lost 10 bases, V lost 2 bases, and 12 bases had no gene match. The germline V gene encodes CDR1 LNHDA and CDR2 SQIVND (reference sequence). The CDR3 is 16 residues long.